Sequencing of this T cell receptor (beta chain) was carried out in a study of T cells in Graves' hyperthyroidism and ophthalmopathy. The wider study: Peripheral blood was collected at initial diagnosis, before any treatment. Notes on the study in general: Ophthalmopathy could be told apart from stable hyperthyroidism with a 13 V-J model. Also found in blood were most expanded thyroid clonotypes above 0.001.

Trimming shortened V by 0 bases and J by 0 bases, and 8 bases separated the two germline ends. Germline CDR1 and CDR2: LGHNA and YSLEER. The CDR3 loop spans 15 amino acids. Turning to this clonotype: Its specificity is unknown.

Criteria for exclusion of patients were uncontrolled infection, other autoimmune disease, pregnancy or lactation. Researchers took RNA transcripts and amplified the TCR beta CDR3 regions from them. The HTBI primer set served for first-round RT-PCR of the TCR CDR3. From the multiplex PCR reads, TCRdb called clonotypes with MiXCR, one entry per CDR3 protein. This table has about 270,000 distinct CDR3 sequences, 20% to 30% appearing once. The source material was blood. This TCR came from a middle-aged man with Graves' hyperthyroidism that later progressed to Graves' ophthalmopathy. The rearrangement joins TRBV4-3 to TRBJ1-1, with D uncertain. CDR3 sequence: CASSQERHLNTEAFF. The CDR3 DNA reads as TGCGCCAGCAGCCAAGAGAGACACCTGAACACTGAAGCTTTCTTT.